This entry lists 30 T cell receptor beta chains sequenced from one sample in a study of shared clonotypes between healthy human individuals. TCRdb's copy holds only in-frame clones and misses some; the assay was immunoSEQ multiplex PCR. The sample contains over a million clones, roughly 96% of which appear only once. Specimen: naive CD4+ T cells sorted from blood. Specified subset: CD45RA+ positively selected. These receptors originate from a man under 40 in good health.

This clone has only one observation. The chain links TRBV5-1 to TRBJ1-4; 7 positions agree with TRBD1. Losses at the gene ends were 3 bases for V and 3 bases for J; bases not matched to a gene: 5. The CDR3 contains 15 residues. Germline V CDR1 and CDR2: SGHRS, YFSETQ. CDR3 amino acids: CASSYRGGSNEKLFF. The DNA for the CDR3 is TGCGCCAGCAGCTACAGGGGTGGCTCTAATGAAAAACTGTTTTTT.

This chain joins TRBV6-5 and TRBJ1-1, with unresolved D. The V and J ends lost 8 bases and 5 bases respectively, with 15 bases between them. CDR3 length: 13 amino acids. CDR1 is MNHEY, CDR2 SVGAGI, per germline. CDR3 residues: CASRIGVRTEAFF. The DNA for the CDR3 is TGTGCCAGCCGTATTGGGGTGAGGACTGAAGCTTTCTTT.

The chain combines TRBV21-1 with TRBJ1-4. TRBV21-1 has pseudogene status. CDR3 length equals 10 residues. The CDR3 coding sequence is TGTGCCAGCATAGACCCAAAACTGTTTTTT. Its protein is CASIDPKLFF.

The chain joins TRBV27 to TRBJ2-3, with TRBD2 matching over 8 bases. CDR1 is MNHEY, CDR2 SMNVEV, per germline (reference sequence). The ends lost 4 bases at V and 3 bases at J; junction bases unmatched: 12. This CDR3 is 17 amino acids long. CDR3 sequence: CASSYSFKRGFTDTQYF. The CDR3 nucleotides read TGTGCCAGCAGTTATTCGTTCAAGCGGGGGTTTACAGATACGCAGTATTTT.

The chain recombines TRBV19 with TRBJ1-5; D is unclear. Germline CDR1 is LNHDA and CDR2 is SQIVND (reference sequence). CDR3 length equals 13 residues. Trimming removed 5 bases at V and 0 bases at J, with 5 bases between. This CDR3 reads CASSVNSNQPQHF. The DNA of the CDR3 is TGTGCCAGTAGTGTAAATAGCAATCAGCCCCAGCATTTT. The full variable domain, in which reference TRBV19 and TRBJ1-5 provide the parts outside the CDR3, is DGGITQSPKYLFRKEGQNVTLSCEQNLNHDAMYWYRQDPGQGLRLIYYSQIVNDFQKGDIAEGYSVSREKKESFPLTVTSAQKNPTAFYLCASSVNSNQPQHFGDGTRLSIL.

The chain carries TRBV15 and TRBJ2-7; unclear D gene. Germline V gene sequence: CDR1 LNHNV, CDR2 YYDKDF (reference sequence). Trimming left V 1 base short and J 2 bases short, with 6 bases between. This CDR3 comprises 13 residues. The CDR3 bases are TGTGCCACCAGCAGAGCCCCTCCCTACGAGCAGTACTTC. This sequence encodes CATSRAPPYEQYF.

J is TRBJ2-7 and V is TRBV6-6; TRBD2 is a possible D gene (5 bases). The germline CDR1 and CDR2 sequences are MNHNY and SVGAGI (reference sequence). Trimming cost V 6 bases and J 0 bases, with 15 bases left between them. The CDR3 runs 15 residues. CDR3 in amino acids: CASRLNSVSSYEQYF. The CDR3, as DNA: TGTGCCAGCAGACTTAATAGCGTGAGCTCCTACGAGCAGTACTTC.

V is TRBV13 and J is TRBJ1-1; perhaps TRBD1 as D (5 bases). This CDR3 contains 12 residues. The germline V gene has CDR1 PRHDT and CDR2 FYEKMQ (reference sequence). V shed 5 bases and J shed 6 bases, with 10 bases lying between them. The CDR3: CASSGTGSEAFF. DNA of the CDR3: TGTGCCAGCAGCGGGACTGGGTCTGAAGCTTTCTTT.

The chain uses TRBV5-6 and TRBJ2-7; D possibly corresponds to TRBD1 (6 bases). The germline V and J ends were trimmed by 0 bases and 0 bases, with 13 bases remaining between them. The CDR3 totals 16 residues. The germline gives CDR1 SGHDT, CDR2 YYEEEE. The CDR3 spells CASSLVRGQLSYEQYF. For the CDR3, the DNA is TGTGCCAGCAGCTTGGTCCGTGGACAGCTCTCCTACGAGCAGTACTTC.

V usage is TRBV19 and J usage is TRBJ1-1, with a possible D match to TRBD1 (6 bases). V lost 5 bases and J lost 1, with 17 bases in between. The CDR3 loop spans 16 amino acids. Germline loops: CDR1 LNHDA, CDR2 SQIVND (reference sequence). Here the CDR3 reads CASSLSFDRRNTEAFF. CDR3 coding DNA: TGTGCCAGTAGTCTCTCCTTCGACAGGCGGAACACTGAAGCTTTCTTT.

V usage is TRBV18 and J usage is TRBJ1-2, with 8 positions matching TRBD1. This CDR3 has 13 residues. Germline V lookup: CDR1 KGHSH, CDR2 LQKENI. After removal of 3 bases from V and 6 bases from J, the junction contained 3 bases not matched to a gene. This CDR3 reads CASSPGTGNGYTF. DNA of the CDR3: TGTGCCAGCTCACCCGGGACAGGAAATGGCTACACCTTC.

With regard to this clone: The sample carries other DNA sequences with the same CDR3. The V and J genes are TRBV5-1 and TRBJ2-7; D not resolved. Germline loops: CDR1 SGHRS, CDR2 YFSETQ. V was pared by 3 bases and J by 5 bases, with 12 bases between. This CDR3 comprises 13 residues. The CDR3 region is CASSSGIGDEQYF. The CDR3 bases are TGCGCCAGCAGCTCCGGAATCGGAGACGAGCAGTACTTC.

This chain uses TRBV7-2 with TRBJ2-5; a possible D gene is TRBD1 (5 bases). Between the trimmed V and J ends, which lost 3 bases and 0 bases, there was a span of 11 bases. CDR3 length equals 15 residues. Germline V CDR1 and CDR2: SGHTA, FQGNSA. The CDR3 loop is CASSLFDSHQETQYF. The CDR3 region has the DNA TGTGCCAGCAGCTTGTTTGACAGCCACCAAGAGACCCAGTACTTC.

The CDR3 protein is CASRNDGYGGELFF. The CDR3 DNA sequence: TGCGCCAGCAGGAATGATGGGTATGGCGGGGAGCTGTTTTTT. V is TRBV10-2 and J is TRBJ2-2; D ambiguous. Trimming cost V 6 bases and J 7 bases, with 15 bases left between them. The CDR3 contains 14 residues. Germline V CDR1 and CDR2: WSHSY, SAAADI.

The V and J genes are TRBV11-3 and TRBJ1-1; D unresolved. This CDR3 contains 14 residues. The germline V gene has CDR1 SGHNT and CDR2 YENEEA. With 1 base removed from V and 6 bases from J, the gap between germline ends came to 12 bases. CDR3 coding DNA: TGTGCCAGCAGCTTAGCCCCTCAATCGGCTGAAGCTTTCTTT. This sequence encodes CASSLAPQSAEAFF.

This chain uses TRBV10-3 with TRBJ2-1, with TRBD2 matching over 9 bases. V was clipped by 6 bases and J by 7 bases; unmatched bases: 4. Germline lookup yields CDR1 ENHRY and CDR2 SYGVKD. This CDR3 has 13 amino acids. CDR3 region: CAIRNSGSNEQFF. In DNA form, the CDR3 reads TGTGCCATCAGAAATAGCGGGAGTAATGAGCAGTTCTTC.

This chain connects TRBV5-1 to TRBJ1-1; D unclear. This CDR3 region has 14 residues. CDR1 is SGHRS, CDR2 YFSETQ, per germline. V lost 3 bases and J lost 1, with 10 bases in between. CDR3 sequence reads: CASSYSAPNTEAFF. CDR3 nucleotide sequence: TGCGCCAGCAGCTACAGCGCCCCGAACACTGAAGCTTTCTTT.

With regard to this clone: The identical CDR3 is also encoded by other nucleotide sequences in the sample. V usage is TRBV18 and J usage is TRBJ2-1, with 10 nucleotides matching TRBD2. J lost 4 bases, V lost 6 bases, and 6 bases had no gene match. This CDR3 is 15 amino acids long. Germline V gene sequence: CDR1 KGHSH, CDR2 LQKENI. The CDR3, as DNA: TGTGCCAGCTCTCCTCTAGCGGGAGTTTACAATGAGCAGTTCTTC. Translation gives CASSPLAGVYNEQFF.

The table lists this clone with a count of one. This chain connects TRBV19 to TRBJ2-2; the match to TRBD2 covers 13 bases. Per germline, CDR1 LNHDA and CDR2 SQIVND (reference sequence). With V trimmed by 4 bases and J by 5 bases, 10 bases remained unmatched. CDR3 length equals 18 residues. The CDR3 sequence: CASSRRLAGGIRTGELFF. CDR3 bases: TGTGCCAGTAGTAGAAGACTAGCGGGAGGAATAAGGACCGGGGAGCTGTTTTTT.

This sequence joins TRBV6-6 and TRBJ1-3, with 8 bases identical to TRBD1. The J segment lost 4 bases and the V segment lost 6 bases, leaving 5 bases of the junction unmatched. CDR3 size: 14 residues. Germline-derived CDR1 and CDR2 are MNHNY and SVGAGI (reference sequence). This CDR3 reads CASRPRQGGNTIYF. In DNA form, the CDR3 reads TGTGCCAGCAGACCTCGACAGGGGGGAAACACCATATATTTT.

This chain joins TRBV18 and TRBJ2-5; 7 nucleotides match TRBD2. The CDR3 contains 16 residues. The ends lost 3 bases at V and 2 bases at J; junction bases unmatched: 9. Germline V gene sequence: CDR1 KGHSH, CDR2 LQKENI. The DNA for the CDR3 is TGTGCCAGCTCACCCTTGGGACTATCTAAACAAGAGACCCAGTACTTC. Its protein is CASSPLGLSKQETQYF.

J is TRBJ2-7 and V is TRBV6-6; D may be TRBD1 (5 bases). The CDR3 covers 13 residues. Germline CDR1 reads MNHNY; CDR2 reads SVGAGI (reference sequence). Between the trimmed V and J ends, which lost 6 bases and 2 bases, there was a span of 11 bases. CDR3 sequence reads: CASRNTGAYEQYF. As DNA, the CDR3 is TGTGCCAGCAGGAACACAGGAGCCTACGAGCAGTACTTC.

The V and J genes are TRBV11-1 and TRBJ1-2; D is unresolved. This CDR3 has 12 residues. Germline assignment: CDR1 SGHAT and CDR2 FQDESV (reference sequence). The V and J ends lost 3 bases and 4 bases respectively, with 6 bases between them. CDR3 DNA: TGTGCCAGCAGCTTGTCAGGCTATGGCTACACCTTC. The encoded protein is CASSLSGYGYTF.

The chain uses TRBV11-2 and TRBJ2-1, with 7 bases identical to TRBD2. The V and J ends lost 11 bases and 6 bases, in that order; junction bases with no gene match: 7. CDR3 length: 12 residues. CDR1 is SGHAT, CDR2 FQNNGV, per germline. The DNA for the CDR3 is TGTGCCTCCCGGGACTACCGCAATGAGCAGTTCTTC. This gives the protein CASRDYRNEQFF.

The chain combines TRBV28 with TRBJ1-5; D perhaps matches TRBD1 (5 bases). The CDR3 runs 15 residues. Germline CDR1 reads MDHEN; CDR2 reads SYDVKM. Between the trimmed V and J ends, which lost 6 bases and 5 bases, there was a span of 17 bases. CDR3 residues: CASRRGIDSYQPQHF. DNA for the CDR3: TGTGCCAGCAGGAGGGGAATCGACAGTTATCAGCCCCAGCATTTT.

V gene TRBV5-1 combines with J gene TRBJ2-3; either TRBD1 or TRBD2 may supply D (5 bases each). CDR1 is SGHRS, CDR2 YFSETQ, per germline. The V end was cut by 4 bases, the J end by 6 bases, with 15 bases between. The CDR3 runs to 14 residues. CDR3 residues: CASSLQGTGDTQYF. DNA for the CDR3: TGCGCCAGCAGCCTTCAGGGAACGGGGGATACGCAGTATTTT.

This clone was seen a single time. The V and J genes are TRBV4-2 and TRBJ2-3; TRBD2 might be the D (6 bases). CDR1 and CDR2 (germline): LGHNA, YNFKEQ. V was shortened by 3 bases and J by 2 bases, with 9 bases between the two germline ends. This CDR3 is 14 amino acids long. CDR3 DNA: TGTGCCAGCAGCCAGGAGGGAAACACAGATACGCAGTATTTT. This sequence encodes CASSQEGNTDTQYF.

This clone was seen more than once but under ten times. J is TRBJ2-2 and V is TRBV15, with D possibly matching TRBD1 (6 bases). CDR1 and CDR2 from the germline V gene are LNHNV and YYDKDF (reference sequence). There are 16 residues in the CDR3. The V end was cut by 0 bases, the J end by 6 bases, with 14 bases between. The CDR3 DNA sequence: TGTGCCACCAGCAGAGACTACAGGGTACTCGCCGGGGAGCTGTTTTTT. It yields the protein CATSRDYRVLAGELFF.

This clone came up once. The V gene is TRBV2, the J gene TRBJ2-2; either TRBD1 or TRBD2 may supply D (5 bases each). This CDR3 spans 15 amino acids. Germline V CDR1 and CDR2: SNHLY, FYNNEI. V lost 6 bases and J 8 bases, leaving 19 bases between the germline ends. CDR3 sequence: CASSYTGTPMGELFF. CDR3 sequence (DNA): TGTGCCAGCAGCTACACCGGGACCCCGATGGGGGAGCTGTTTTTT. Combining the CDR3 with reference TRBV2 and TRBJ2-2 gives the whole variable domain EPEVTQTPSHQVTQMGQEVILRCVPISNHLYFYWYRQILGQKVEFLVSFYNNEISEKSEIFDDQFSVERPDGSNFTLKIRSTKLEDSAMYFCASSYTGTPMGELFFGEGSRLTVL.

This sequence joins TRBV19 and TRBJ1-1; D is ambiguous. Trimming took off 3 bases at V and 7 bases at J, with 18 bases between the two ends. CDR1 LNHDA and CDR2 SQIVND come from the germline V gene (reference sequence). The CDR3 is made up of 15 amino acids. The CDR3, as DNA: TGTGCCAGTAGTATCGGTATTACCCGGCACAATGAAGCTTTCTTT. This sequence encodes CASSIGITRHNEAFF. The entire variable domain, with the rest obtained from reference TRBV19 and TRBJ1-1, is as follows: DGGITQSPKYLFRKEGQNVTLSCEQNLNHDAMYWYRQDPGQGLRLIYYSQIVNDFQKGDIAEGYSVSREKKESFPLTVTSAQKNPTAFYLCASSIGITRHNEAFFGQGTRLTVV.